These 2 T cell receptor beta chains came from one sample sequenced in a study of shared clonotypes between healthy human individuals. This table comes from immunoSEQ multiplex PCR, and its TCRdb copy is limited to in-frame clones, with some not included. The sample has a few million clones, 85% to 95% seen once. Material: naive CD4+ T cells from PBMCs. Subset indicated: CD45RA+ positively selected. Receptor source: a man between 18 and 29 years old in good health. Some clones in this sample may be carry-over from other donors' samples.

The chain combines TRBV5-1 with TRBJ2-3, with D maybe TRBD2 (6 bases). This CDR3 is built from 14 residues. CDR1 is SGHRS, CDR2 YFSETQ, per germline. Trimming pared 4 bases from V and 4 bases from J, leaving 13 bases between. In DNA, the CDR3 is TGCGCCAGCAGCCCAAGGAGGGCCTCAGATACGCAGTATTTT. Amino acids: CASSPRRASDTQYF. Supplemented by reference TRBV5-1 and TRBJ2-3, the full variable domain reads KAGVTQTPRYLIKTRGQQVTLSCSPISGHRSVSWYQQTPGQGLQFLFEYFSETQRNKGNFPGRFSGRQFSNSRSEMNVSTLELGDSALYLCASSPRRASDTQYFGPGTRLTVL.

The chain combines TRBV19 with TRBJ2-7; 7 bases line up with TRBD2. The ends lost 6 bases at V and 5 bases at J; junction bases unmatched: 16. This CDR3 region has 16 residues. From germline, CDR1 is LNHDA and CDR2 SQIVND (reference sequence). CDR3 amino acids: CASSRPYGGSLHEQYF. In nucleotides, the CDR3 is TGTGCCAGTAGCCGTCCCTACGGCGGGAGCCTCCACGAGCAGTACTTC.